This section outlines one T cell receptor (beta chain) sequence together with its context. What it binds is unknown. Profiled with immunoSEQ multiplex PCR; TCRdb holds only in-frame clones, not every one. The repertoire has about 90,000 clones, roughly four fifths of them found once; the top ten carry 17%. The sample belongs to a study of graft-versus-host responses after intestinal transplantation. Across the whole study: Grafts that recipients had were multivisceral, liver-intestinal, or isolated intestinal transplants.

Study-wide results and limits: Among circulating GvH clones, peak levels were associated with early post-transplant declines in HvG clones.

The receptor comes from a human donor who received an intestinal transplant. The sequences come from unstimulated CD8+ T cells sorted from spleen or lymph node cells, collected before intestinal transplant.

CDR3 nucleotides: TGTGCCAGCAGCTTAGCGGGGGGGACAGATACGCAGTATTTT. The encoded protein is CASSLAGGTDTQYF. The rearrangement uses TRBV4-2 and TRBJ2-3; 11 bases fit TRBD2. Germline assignment: CDR1 LGHNA and CDR2 YNFKEQ. Trimming removed 5 bases from V and 3 bases from J; junction bases left unmatched: 1. The CDR3 totals 14 residues.